These 26 T cell receptor beta chains share one sample of origin, sequenced in a study of cytomegalovirus exposure and HLA in healthy donors. The assay was immunoSEQ multiplex PCR, and TCRdb's table has in-frame clones only and misses some. Of around 250,000 clones in the sample, around 89% were seen once. Sequences were obtained from PBMCs. Receptor source: a woman between 18 and 30 years old in good health and CMV-seronegative.

This clone was observed a handful of times. V gene TRBV11-2 combines with J gene TRBJ2-3; TRBD1 matches at 9 bases. Germline trimming cut 4 bases from V and 0 bases from J; bases unmatched to any gene: 5. The CDR3 extends over 16 amino acids. In germline, CDR1 is SGHAT, CDR2 FQNNGV. This CDR3 is CASSSRTGASTDTQYF. The CDR3 region has the DNA TGTGCCAGCAGCTCCAGGACAGGGGCTAGCACAGATACGCAGTATTTT.

This clone came up a few times. V and J are TRBV7-9 and TRBJ2-7, with a weak D call TRBD1 (6 bases). The CDR3 totals 14 residues. The V gene's germline CDR1 is SEHNR and CDR2 FQNEAQ (reference sequence). The V and J ends lost 2 bases and 2 bases respectively, with 10 bases between them. The CDR3 loop reads CASSLRQATYEQYF. DNA of the CDR3: TGTGCCAGCAGCTTAAGACAGGCCACCTACGAGCAGTACTTC.

The CDR3 DNA sequence: TGTGCCAGCAGTGAAGGGGGAGATCCTTACAATGAGCAGTTCTTC. Translating gives CASSEGGDPYNEQFF. The chain couples TRBV6-4 to TRBJ2-1, with a tentative D call TRBD1 (6 bases). The CDR3 consists of 15 residues. The V gene's germline CDR1 is MRHNA and CDR2 SNTAGT. V lost 3 bases, J lost 4 bases, and 13 bases lay in between.

This clone has just one count. V is TRBV4-1 and J is TRBJ2-3, with D maybe TRBD1 (5 bases). Germline CDR1 and CDR2: MGHRA and YSYEKL. The germline V and J ends were trimmed by 4 bases and 1 base, with 9 bases remaining between them. This CDR3 has 14 amino acids. The CDR3 protein is CASSPGFGTDTQYF. CDR3 nucleotide sequence: TGCGCCAGCAGCCCAGGGTTCGGCACAGATACGCAGTATTTT.

The sample holds one count of this clone. This chain joins TRBV27 and TRBJ2-7, with TRBD1 matching 9 bases. Trimming at V came to 1 base and at J to 5 bases, leaving 3 bases not matched to a gene. Germline V gene data show CDR1 as MNHEY and CDR2 as SMNVEV (reference sequence). The CDR3 length is 14 residues. The CDR3 nucleotides read TGTGCCAGCAGTTTATGGGACAGGGCCCACGAGCAGTACTTC. Its protein product is CASSLWDRAHEQYF.

The rearrangement uses TRBV27 and TRBJ2-2; TRBD2 might be the D (6 bases). Germline lookup yields CDR1 MNHEY and CDR2 SMNVEV (reference sequence). The CDR3 runs to 14 residues. The V and J ends lost 5 bases and 7 bases respectively, with 14 bases between them. The CDR3 here is CASSPLGGYGELFF. The CDR3 DNA follows: TGTGCCAGCAGTCCCCTTGGGGGGTACGGGGAGCTGTTTTTT.

This sequence joins TRBV15 and TRBJ1-5, with D possibly being TRBD1 (6 bases). The CDR3 has 14 amino acids. Per the germline V gene, CDR1 is LNHNV and CDR2 is YYDKDF (reference sequence). V dropped 2 bases and J dropped 6 bases, with 11 bases sitting between them. The CDR3 nucleotides are TGTGCCACCAGCAGAAAGGACAGAACTCAGCCCCAGCATTTT. It encodes CATSRKDRTQPQHF.

The genes are TRBV28 and TRBJ2-5; 10 bases align to TRBD2. Germline values: CDR1 MDHEN, CDR2 SYDVKM. CDR3 length equals 13 residues. V shed 9 bases and J 7 bases; nucleotides not matched to a gene: 8. CDR3 sequence: CASQAGGPGTQYF. The CDR3 DNA is TGTGCCAGTCAAGCGGGGGGGCCGGGGACCCAGTACTTC.

The chain uses TRBV5-1 and TRBJ2-2, with TRBD2 identical over 7 bases. The CDR3 covers 15 residues. Germline trimming cut 0 bases from V and 5 bases from J; bases unmatched to any gene: 4. The germline CDR1 and CDR2 sequences are SGHRS and YFSETQ. The CDR3 nucleotides read TGCGCCAGCAGCTTGGAGGCGGGGGAGACCGGGGAGCTGTTTTTT. Amino acid sequence: CASSLEAGETGELFF.

The chain uses TRBV18 and TRBJ1-1; D is perhaps TRBD1 (6 bases). The CDR3 is 16 amino acids. The ends were cut back, 0 bases at V and 4 bases at J, with 15 bases in the middle. Germline-derived CDR1 and CDR2 are KGHSH and LQKENI. CDR3 amino acids: CASSPPQGRVSTEAFF. In DNA, the CDR3 is TGTGCCAGCTCACCACCACAGGGTCGGGTCAGCACTGAAGCTTTCTTT.

A word on this clone: Distinct nucleotide sequences in the sample also encode this CDR3. The chain employs TRBV6-5 and TRBJ2-5, with D possibly matching TRBD2 (7 bases). Germline V gene lookup returns CDR1 MNHEY and CDR2 SVGAGI. The CDR3 loop spans 16 amino acids. With 0 bases removed from V and 5 bases from J, the gap between germline ends came to 16 bases. CDR3 region: CASSYSYGGPGETQYF. In DNA, the CDR3 is TGTGCCAGCAGTTACTCGTACGGGGGGCCGGGGGAGACCCAGTACTTC.

The chain couples TRBV7-9 to TRBJ2-3; 9 positions match TRBD2. CDR1 is SEHNR and CDR2 is FQNEAQ in the germline V gene (reference sequence). There are 17 residues in the CDR3. J gave up 9 bases and V 4 bases, and 17 bases lay outside the gene matches. The CDR3 DNA sequence: TGTGCCAGCAGCTCGCCGAAGGTGGCGGGGGGGCCCGGCACGCAGTATTTT. Translated, it gives CASSSPKVAGGPGTQYF.

The rearrangement links TRBV27 to TRBJ2-1, with D possibly TRBD1 on 6 matching bases. This CDR3 contains 10 residues. The V and J ends lost 8 bases and 13 bases respectively, with 12 bases between them. The germline V gene has CDR1 MNHEY and CDR2 SMNVEV (reference sequence). Here the CDR3 DNA reads TGTGCCAGCGGCAACAGGGATCAGTTCTTC. It codes for CASGNRDQFF.

This chain links TRBV5-4 with TRBJ2-2; 9 bases map to TRBD1. V lost 5 bases, J lost 1 base, and 3 bases stayed unmatched. Per the germline V gene, CDR1 is SGHNT and CDR2 is YYREEE (reference sequence). There are 15 residues in the CDR3. The CDR3 spells CASSPGQGNTGELFF. As DNA, the CDR3 is TGTGCCAGCAGTCCGGGACAGGGGAACACCGGGGAGCTGTTTTTT.

V usage is TRBV18 and J usage is TRBJ2-5, with D possibly being TRBD1 (6 bases). The CDR3 has 14 residues. Between the trimmed V and J ends, which lost 4 bases and 5 bases, there was a span of 14 bases. Germline V CDR1 and CDR2: KGHSH, LQKENI. CDR3: CASSHRATWETQYF. The CDR3 nucleotides are TGTGCCAGCTCACACAGGGCTACTTGGGAGACCCAGTACTTC.

This clone turned up a few times. V gene TRBV5-7 combines with J gene TRBJ2-7; D ambiguous. TRBV5-7 carries the ORF label, with uncertain function. Trimming stripped 7 bases from V and 9 bases from J, with 8 bases between. The CDR3 sequence is 9 residues long. The CDR3 region has the DNA TGTGCCAGCGTGCAGAGGCAGTACGTC. The encoded protein is CASVQRQYV.

On this clone itself: One end of the junction fails to match germline, which may point to a read error. The chain couples TRBV27 to TRBJ2-7, with TRBD1 matching over 9 bases. Germline V gene sequence: CDR1 MNHEY, CDR2 SMNVEV (reference sequence). This CDR3 spans 14 amino acids. In nucleotides, the CDR3 is TGTGCCAGCAGTTTGAGACAGGGGGACTACGGGCAGTACTTC. Translated: CASSLRQGDYGQYF.

This sequence joins TRBV25-1 and TRBJ1-4, with no clear D. The V and J ends lost 0 bases and 7 bases respectively, with 9 bases between them. The CDR3 is 14 amino acids. Germline lookup yields CDR1 MGHDK and CDR2 SYGVNS. CDR3 coding DNA: TGTGCCAGCAGTGAATACGACACCAGTGAAAAACTGTTTTTT. The encoded protein is CASSEYDTSEKLFF.

V and J are TRBV4-1 and TRBJ1-1; possibly TRBD1 for D (5 bases). The V end lost 1 base, the J end lost 3 bases, and 9 bases lay between the germline ends. This CDR3 has 14 amino acids. Looked up from germline, CDR1 is MGHRA and CDR2 is YSYEKL. The CDR3 region is CASSQAGQDTEAFF. In DNA, the CDR3 is TGCGCCAGCAGCCAAGCAGGGCAGGACACTGAAGCTTTCTTT.

The chain couples TRBV5-4 to TRBJ2-2; 7 bases are shared with TRBD1. The CDR3 spans 13 residues. Germline V CDR1 and CDR2: SGHNT, YYREEE (reference sequence). Losses at the gene ends were 4 bases for V and 6 bases for J; bases not matched to a gene: 3. CDR3 nucleotides: TGTGCCAGCAGCCGGGACAGCCCCGGGGAGCTGTTTTTT. This encodes CASSRDSPGELFF.

The V gene is TRBV6-5, the J gene TRBJ2-2; no clear D gene. The CDR3 sequence is 12 residues long. Trimming took off 6 bases at V and 8 bases at J, with 10 bases between the two ends. The germline V gene has CDR1 MNHEY and CDR2 SVGAGI. The CDR3 nucleotides read TGTGCCAGCAGCGACGGGTGGGGGGAGCTGTTTTTT. Encoded protein: CASSDGWGELFF.

This clone turned up a few times. The V gene is TRBV13, the J gene TRBJ2-1; 9 bases agree with TRBD2. CDR3 length: 15 residues. Germline lookup yields CDR1 PRHDT and CDR2 FYEKMQ (reference sequence). With V trimmed by 5 bases and J by 9 bases, 11 bases remained unmatched. The CDR3, as DNA: TGTGCCAGCAGCCCAGAGGCGGGGGGGCAATCTGAGCAGTTCTTC. It encodes CASSPEAGGQSEQFF.

V gene TRBV30 combines with J gene TRBJ1-5, with a tentative D call TRBD1 (5 bases). Trimming stripped 2 bases from V and 1 base from J, with 12 bases between. CDR3 length: 15 residues. From germline, CDR1 is GTSNPN and CDR2 SVGIG (reference sequence). The CDR3 sequence: CAWSLGAASNQPQHF. The CDR3 coding sequence is TGTGCCTGGAGTTTAGGGGCAGCGAGCAATCAGCCCCAGCATTTT.

V gene TRBV10-3 combines with J gene TRBJ2-1, with 9 bases aligning to TRBD1. There are 14 residues in the CDR3. The V gene end was trimmed by 6 bases and the J gene end by 4 bases; junction bases not matched to a gene: 4. The germline V gene has CDR1 ENHRY and CDR2 SYGVKD. The chain's CDR3 is CAISEQGAYNEQFF. As DNA, the CDR3 is TGTGCCATCAGCGAACAGGGGGCTTACAATGAGCAGTTCTTC.

V usage is TRBV18 and J usage is TRBJ2-7, with a weak D call TRBD2 (5 bases). This CDR3 comprises 19 residues. Trimming stripped 3 bases from V and 2 bases from J, with 26 bases between. Germline V gene sequence: CDR1 KGHSH, CDR2 LQKENI. This CDR3 reads CASSPRREWERGTTYEQYV. The CDR3 bases are TGTGCCAGCTCACCTCGTAGGGAATGGGAGCGAGGTACCACCTACGAGCAGTACGTC.

This chain connects TRBV7-9 to TRBJ1-1; D gene uncertain. In germline, CDR1 is SEHNR, CDR2 FQNEAQ (reference sequence). V was trimmed by 8 bases and J by 5 bases, leaving 12 bases between them. This CDR3 has 12 residues. The CDR3 DNA is TGTGCCAGCTTAAGCGGGGTAACTGAAGCTTTCTTT. Its protein is CASLSGVTEAFF. Complete variable domain (other parts from reference TRBV7-9 and TRBJ1-1): DTGVSQNPRHKITKRGQNVTFRCDPISEHNRLYWYRQTLGQGPEFLTYFQNEAQLEKSRLLSDRFSAERPKGSFSTLEIQRTEQGDSAMYLCASLSGVTEAFFGQGTRLTVV.